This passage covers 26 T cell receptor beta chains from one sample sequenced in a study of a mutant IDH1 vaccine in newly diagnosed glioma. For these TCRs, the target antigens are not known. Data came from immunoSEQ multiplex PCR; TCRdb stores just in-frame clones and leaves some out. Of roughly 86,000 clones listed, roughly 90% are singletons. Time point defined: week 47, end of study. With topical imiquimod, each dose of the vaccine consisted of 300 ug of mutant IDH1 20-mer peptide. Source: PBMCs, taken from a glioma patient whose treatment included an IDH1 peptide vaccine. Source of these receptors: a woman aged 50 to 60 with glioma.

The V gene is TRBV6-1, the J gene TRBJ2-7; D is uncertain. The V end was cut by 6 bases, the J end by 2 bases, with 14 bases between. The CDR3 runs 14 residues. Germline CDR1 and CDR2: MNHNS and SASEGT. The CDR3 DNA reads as TGTGCCAGCAGCCCCCTAGGCAGAACCTACGAGCAGTACTTC. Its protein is CASSPLGRTYEQYF.

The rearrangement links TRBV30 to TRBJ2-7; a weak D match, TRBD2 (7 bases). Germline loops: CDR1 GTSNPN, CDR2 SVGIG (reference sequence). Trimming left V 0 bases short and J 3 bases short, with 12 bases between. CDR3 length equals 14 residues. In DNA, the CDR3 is TGTGCCTGGAGTGTGACGGGGGGCGGCTACGAGCAGTACTTC. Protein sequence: CAWSVTGGGYEQYF.

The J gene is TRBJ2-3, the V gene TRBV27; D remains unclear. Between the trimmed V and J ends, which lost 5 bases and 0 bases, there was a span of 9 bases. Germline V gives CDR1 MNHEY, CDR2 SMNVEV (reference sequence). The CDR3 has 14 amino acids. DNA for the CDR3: TGTGCCAGCAGTCCCCTGGGAAGCACAGATACGCAGTATTTT. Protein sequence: CASSPLGSTDTQYF.

DNA of the CDR3: TGTGCCAGCAGCCTCCGGCGGGACGACTCCTACGAGCAGTACTTC. Translation gives CASSLRRDDSYEQYF. This chain links TRBV11-2 with TRBJ2-7, with a weak D call TRBD2 (6 bases). This CDR3 spans 15 amino acids. CDR1 and CDR2 (germline): SGHAT, FQNNGV. V lost 5 bases and J lost 0, with 14 bases in between. Combining the CDR3 with reference TRBV11-2 and TRBJ2-7 gives the whole variable domain EAGVAQSPRYKIIEKRQSVAFWCNPISGHATLYWYQQILGQGPKLLIQFQNNGVVDDSQLPKDRFSAERLKGVDSTLKIQPAKLEDSAVYLCASSLRRDDSYEQYFGPGTRLTVT.

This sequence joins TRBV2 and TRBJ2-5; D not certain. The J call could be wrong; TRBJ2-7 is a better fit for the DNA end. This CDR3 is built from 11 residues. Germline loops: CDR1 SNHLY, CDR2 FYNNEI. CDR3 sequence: CASRPSYEQYF. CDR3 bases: TGTGCCAGCAGGCCCTCCTACGAGCAGTACTTC.

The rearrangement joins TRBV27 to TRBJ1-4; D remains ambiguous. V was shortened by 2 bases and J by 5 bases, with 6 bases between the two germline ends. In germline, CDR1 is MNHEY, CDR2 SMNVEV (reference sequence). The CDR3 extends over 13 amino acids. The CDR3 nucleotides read TGTGCCAGCAGTTTAGTGGTAAATGAAAAACTGTTTTTT. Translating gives CASSLVVNEKLFF.

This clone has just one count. This chain's CDR3 is CASKRLAHYTDTQYF. The CDR3 nucleotides are TGTGCCAGCAAGAGACTAGCACACTACACAGATACGCAGTATTTT. The genes are TRBV6-1 and TRBJ2-3, with TRBD2 identical over 7 bases. The CDR3 extends over 15 amino acids. The germline CDR1 and CDR2 sequences are MNHNS and SASEGT. V lost 7 bases, J lost 2 bases, and 9 bases stayed unmatched.

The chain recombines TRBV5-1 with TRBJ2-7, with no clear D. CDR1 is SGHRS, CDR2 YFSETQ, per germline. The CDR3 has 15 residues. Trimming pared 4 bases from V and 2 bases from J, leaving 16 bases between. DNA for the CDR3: TGCGCCAGCAGCCGGGCCGCGTCGAGGACCTACGAGCAGTACTTC. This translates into CASSRAASRTYEQYF.

CDR3 protein: CASSTDRVVGEQYF. CDR3 sequence (DNA): TGTGCCAGTAGTACAGACAGGGTCGTAGGCGAGCAGTACTTC. The rearrangement links TRBV19 to TRBJ2-7; 7 bases map to TRBD1. Unmatched junction bases numbered 9, after V lost 4 bases and J lost 6 bases. CDR3 length equals 14 residues. Germline loops: CDR1 LNHDA, CDR2 SQIVND (reference sequence).

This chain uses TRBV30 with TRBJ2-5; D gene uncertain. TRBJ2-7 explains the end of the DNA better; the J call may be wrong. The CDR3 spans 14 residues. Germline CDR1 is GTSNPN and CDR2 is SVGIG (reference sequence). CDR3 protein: CAWSLRHNSYEQYF. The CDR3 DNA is TGTGCCTGGAGTTTACGACATAACTCCTACGAGCAGTACTTC.

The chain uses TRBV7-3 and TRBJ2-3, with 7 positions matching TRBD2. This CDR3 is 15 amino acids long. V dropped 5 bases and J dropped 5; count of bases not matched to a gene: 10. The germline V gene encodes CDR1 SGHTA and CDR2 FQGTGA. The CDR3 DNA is TGTGCCAGCAGCCCCACTAGCGTGGCAGTAGATACGCAGTATTTT. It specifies CASSPTSVAVDTQYF.

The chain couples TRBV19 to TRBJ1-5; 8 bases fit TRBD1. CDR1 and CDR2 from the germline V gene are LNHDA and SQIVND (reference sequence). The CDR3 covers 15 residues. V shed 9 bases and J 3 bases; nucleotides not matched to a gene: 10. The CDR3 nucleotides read TGTGCCAGCCAAATCCCGGGACAGGACAATCAGCCCCAGCATTTT. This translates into CASQIPGQDNQPQHF.

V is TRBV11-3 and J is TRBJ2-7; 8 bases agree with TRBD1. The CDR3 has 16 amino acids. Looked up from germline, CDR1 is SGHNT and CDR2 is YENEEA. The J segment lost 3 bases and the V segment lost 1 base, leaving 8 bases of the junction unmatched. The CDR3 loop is CASSLGAGQGHYEQYF. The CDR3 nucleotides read TGTGCCAGCAGCTTAGGCGCCGGACAGGGCCACTACGAGCAGTACTTC.

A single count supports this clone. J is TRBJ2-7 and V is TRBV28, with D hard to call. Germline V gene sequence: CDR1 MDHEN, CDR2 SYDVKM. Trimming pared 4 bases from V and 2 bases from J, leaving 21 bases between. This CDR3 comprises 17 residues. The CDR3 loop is CASSSLGDRYPAYEQYF. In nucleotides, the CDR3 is TGTGCCAGCAGTTCCCTAGGAGACCGTTATCCTGCCTACGAGCAGTACTTC.

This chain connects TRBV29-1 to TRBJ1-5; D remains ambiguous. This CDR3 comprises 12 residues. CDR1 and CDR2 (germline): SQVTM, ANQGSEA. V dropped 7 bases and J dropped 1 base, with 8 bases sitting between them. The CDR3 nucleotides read TGCAGCGGAGGAGAGAGCAATCAGCCCCAGCATTTT. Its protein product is CSGGESNQPQHF.

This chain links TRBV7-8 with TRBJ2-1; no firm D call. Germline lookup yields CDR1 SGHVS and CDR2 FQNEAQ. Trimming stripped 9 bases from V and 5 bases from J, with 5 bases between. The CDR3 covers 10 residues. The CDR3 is CASSDNEQFF. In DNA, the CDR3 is TGTGCCAGTTCCGACAATGAGCAGTTCTTC.

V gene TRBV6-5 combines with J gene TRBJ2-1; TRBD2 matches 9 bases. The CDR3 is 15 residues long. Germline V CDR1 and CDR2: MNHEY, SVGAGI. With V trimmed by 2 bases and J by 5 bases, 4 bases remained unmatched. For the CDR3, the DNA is TGTGCCAGCAGTTACAACCCTAGCGGGAACAATGAGCAGTTCTTC. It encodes CASSYNPSGNNEQFF.

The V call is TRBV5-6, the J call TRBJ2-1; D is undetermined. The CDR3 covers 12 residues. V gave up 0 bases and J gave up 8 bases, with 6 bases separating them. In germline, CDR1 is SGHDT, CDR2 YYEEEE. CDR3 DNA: TGTGCCAGCAGCTTGGGCCTTCATGAGCAGTTCTTC. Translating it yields CASSLGLHEQFF.

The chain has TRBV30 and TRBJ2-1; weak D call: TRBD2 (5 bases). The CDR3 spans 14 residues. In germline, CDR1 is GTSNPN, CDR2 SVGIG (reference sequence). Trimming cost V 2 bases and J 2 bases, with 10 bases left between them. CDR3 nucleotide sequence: TGTGCCTGGAGTACTACGGGAACCTACAATGAGCAGTTCTTC. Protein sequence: CAWSTTGTYNEQFF.

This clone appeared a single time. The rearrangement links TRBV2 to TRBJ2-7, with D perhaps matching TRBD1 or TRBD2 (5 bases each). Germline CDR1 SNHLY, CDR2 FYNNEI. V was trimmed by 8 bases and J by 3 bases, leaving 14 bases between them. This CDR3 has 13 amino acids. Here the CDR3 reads CASGTGRIYEQYF. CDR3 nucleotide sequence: TGTGCCAGCGGGACGGGACGGATCTACGAGCAGTACTTC.

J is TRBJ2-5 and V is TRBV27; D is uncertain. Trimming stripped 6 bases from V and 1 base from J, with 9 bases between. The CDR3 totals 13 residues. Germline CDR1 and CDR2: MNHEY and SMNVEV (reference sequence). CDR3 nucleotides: TGTGCCAGCAGCCGGGCCCTCCAAGAGACCCAGTACTTC. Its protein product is CASSRALQETQYF.

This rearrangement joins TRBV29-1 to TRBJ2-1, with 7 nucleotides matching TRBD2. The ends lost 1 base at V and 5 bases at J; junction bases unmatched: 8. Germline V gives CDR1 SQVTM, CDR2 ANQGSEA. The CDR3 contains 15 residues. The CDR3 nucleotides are TGCAGCGTTGAAGGCGGGCGGGAGATCAACAATGAGCAGTTCTTC. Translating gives CSVEGGREINNEQFF.

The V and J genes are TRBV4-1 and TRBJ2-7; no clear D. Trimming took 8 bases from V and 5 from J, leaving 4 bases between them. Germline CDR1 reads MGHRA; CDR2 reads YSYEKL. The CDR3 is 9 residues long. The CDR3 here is CASADEQYF. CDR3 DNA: TGCGCCAGCGCGGACGAGCAGTACTTC.

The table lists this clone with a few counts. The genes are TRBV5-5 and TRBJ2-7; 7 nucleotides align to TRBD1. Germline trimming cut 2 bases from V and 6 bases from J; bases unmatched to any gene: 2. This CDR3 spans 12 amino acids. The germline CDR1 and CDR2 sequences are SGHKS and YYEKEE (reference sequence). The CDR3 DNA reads TGTGCCAGCAGCTTATACAGGGGCGAGCAGTACTTC. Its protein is CASSLYRGEQYF.

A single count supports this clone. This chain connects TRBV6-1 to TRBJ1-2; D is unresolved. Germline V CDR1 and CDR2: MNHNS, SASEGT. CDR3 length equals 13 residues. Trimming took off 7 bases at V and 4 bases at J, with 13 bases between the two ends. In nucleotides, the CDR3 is TGTGCCAGCACCACCGTGGGGAGCTATGGCTACACCTTC. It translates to CASTTVGSYGYTF.

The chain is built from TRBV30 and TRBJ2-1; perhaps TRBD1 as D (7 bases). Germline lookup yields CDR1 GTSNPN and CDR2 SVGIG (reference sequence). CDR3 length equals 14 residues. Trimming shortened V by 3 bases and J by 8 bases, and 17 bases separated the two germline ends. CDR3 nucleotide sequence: TGTGCCTGGAGGTGGGGGGACAGTTTCTATGAGCAGTTCTTC. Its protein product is CAWRWGDSFYEQFF.